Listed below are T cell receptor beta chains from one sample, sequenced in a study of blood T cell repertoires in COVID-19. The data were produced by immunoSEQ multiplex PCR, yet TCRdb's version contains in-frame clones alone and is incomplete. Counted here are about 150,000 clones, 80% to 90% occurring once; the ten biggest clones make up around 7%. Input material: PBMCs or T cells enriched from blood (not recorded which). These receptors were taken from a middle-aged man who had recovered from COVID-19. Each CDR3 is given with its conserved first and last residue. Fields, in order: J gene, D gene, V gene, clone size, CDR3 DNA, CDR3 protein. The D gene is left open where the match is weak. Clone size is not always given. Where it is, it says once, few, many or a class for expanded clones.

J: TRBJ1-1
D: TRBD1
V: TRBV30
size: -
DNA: TGTGCCTGGAAGGAGGGGGCGCAATACACTGAAGCTTTCTTT
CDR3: CAWKEGAQYTEAFF

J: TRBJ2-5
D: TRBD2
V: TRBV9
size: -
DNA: TGTGCCAGCAGCGGCGCCGGGACTAGCGAGACCCAGTACTTC
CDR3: CASSGAGTSETQYF

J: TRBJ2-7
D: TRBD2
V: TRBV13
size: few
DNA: TGTGCCAGCAGCCCGACTAGCGGGGGGCTCGAGCAGTACTTC
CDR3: CASSPTSGGLEQYF

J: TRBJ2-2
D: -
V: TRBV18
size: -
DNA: TGTGCCAGCTCACCGGGGCCGGGGGCGAACACCGGGGAGCTGTTTTTT
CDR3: CASSPGPGANTGELFF

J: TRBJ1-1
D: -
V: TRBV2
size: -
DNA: TGTGCCAGCAGTGAAGCGCGTGGCACTGAAGCTTTCTTT
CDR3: CASSEARGTEAFF

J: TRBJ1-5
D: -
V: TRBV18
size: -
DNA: TGTGCCAGCTCAGGCACAGACCAGCCCCAGCATTTT
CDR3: CASSGTDQPQHF

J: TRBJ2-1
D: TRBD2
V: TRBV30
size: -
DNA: TGTGCCTGGAGTTTAGCTAGCGGCGACAATGAGCAGTTCTTC
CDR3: CAWSLASGDNEQFF

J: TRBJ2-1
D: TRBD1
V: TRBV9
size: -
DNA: TGTGCCAGCAGCGTCTCCGGACAGGGTTATGAGCAGTTCTTC
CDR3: CASSVSGQGYEQFF

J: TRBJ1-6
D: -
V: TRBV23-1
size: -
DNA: TGCGCTAGCAGTCAACGACAGAGCTCCTATAATTCACCCCTCCACTTT
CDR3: CASSQRQSSYNSPLHF

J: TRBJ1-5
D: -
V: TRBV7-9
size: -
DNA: TGTGCCAGCAGCCGGTTGGGGGCGAGGCAGCCCCAGCATTTT
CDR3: CASSRLGARQPQHF

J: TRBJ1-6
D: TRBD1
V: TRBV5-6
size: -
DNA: TGTGCCAGCAGCTCCGACAGGGGTACCCTCCACTTT
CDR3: CASSSDRGTLHF

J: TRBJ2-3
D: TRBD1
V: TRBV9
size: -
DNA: TGTGCCAGCAGCGCCAGCCAGGGGGTCACAGATACGCAGTATTTT
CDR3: CASSASQGVTDTQYF

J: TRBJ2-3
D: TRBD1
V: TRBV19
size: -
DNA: TGTGCCAGTACCGACAGACAGGGGGATTCAGATACGCAGTATTTT
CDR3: CASTDRQGDSDTQYF

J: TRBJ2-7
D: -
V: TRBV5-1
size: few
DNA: TGCGCCAGCAGCTTGGCCTACGAGGACGAGCAGTACTTC
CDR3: CASSLAYEDEQYF

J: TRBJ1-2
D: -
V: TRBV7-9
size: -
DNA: TGTGCCAGCAGCGGGCCCGGTGGCTACACCTTC
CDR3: CASSGPGGYTF

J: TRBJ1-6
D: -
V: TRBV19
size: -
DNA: TGTGCCAGTAGTATATCAGGAACTGGACAGAATAATTCACCCCTCCACTTT
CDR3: CASSISGTGQNNSPLHF

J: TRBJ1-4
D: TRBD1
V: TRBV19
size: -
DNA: TGTGCCAGTAGTTACGACAGGGGGCTCACTAATGAAAAACTGTTTTTT
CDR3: CASSYDRGLTNEKLFF

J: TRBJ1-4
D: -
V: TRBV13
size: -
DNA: TGTGCCAGCAGCTTAGGGCAGGGAGGTGAAAAACTGTTTTTT
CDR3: CASSLGQGGEKLFF

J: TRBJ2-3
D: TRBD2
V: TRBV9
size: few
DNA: TGTGCCAGCAGCGTAGGGGAGGGAAAGGATACGCAGTATTTT
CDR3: CASSVGEGKDTQYF

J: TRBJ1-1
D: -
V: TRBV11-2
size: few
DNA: TGTGCCAGCAGCTTACAGGGGCCCAAAATGAACACTGAAGCTTTCTTT
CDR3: CASSLQGPKMNTEAFF

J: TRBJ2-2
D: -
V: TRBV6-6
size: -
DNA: TGTGCCAGTGACCATGACGGGCTAGCGCCCACCGGGGAGCTGTTTTTT
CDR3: CASDHDGLAPTGELFF

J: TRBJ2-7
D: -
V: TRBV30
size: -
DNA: TGTGCCTGGAGTGCAGGGCAGGGGTACGAGCAGTACTTC
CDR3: CAWSAGQGYEQYF

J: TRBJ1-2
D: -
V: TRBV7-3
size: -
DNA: TGTGCCAGCAGCTTACTCGGGGGGCGCGCAGATGGCTACACCTTC
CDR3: CASSLLGGRADGYTF

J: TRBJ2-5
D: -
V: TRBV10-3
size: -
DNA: TGTGCCATCAGTGCGACTGAAGAGACCCAGTACTTC
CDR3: CAISATEETQYF

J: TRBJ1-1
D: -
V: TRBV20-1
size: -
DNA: TGCAGTGCTGCAGGTCGATTAGAAGCTTTCTTT
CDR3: CSAAGRLEAFF

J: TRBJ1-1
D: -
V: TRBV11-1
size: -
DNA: TGTGCCAGCAGCTTACAGGGAATGAACACTGAAGCTTTCTTT
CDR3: CASSLQGMNTEAFF

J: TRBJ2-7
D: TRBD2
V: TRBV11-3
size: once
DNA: TGTGCCAGCAGGCCCCACCGAGGGACTACCAGACAGTACGAGCAGTACTTC
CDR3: CASRPHRGTTRQYEQYF

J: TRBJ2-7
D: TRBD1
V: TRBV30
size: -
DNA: TGTGCCTGGGGGACAGGGGACGAGCAGTACTTC
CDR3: CAWGTGDEQYF

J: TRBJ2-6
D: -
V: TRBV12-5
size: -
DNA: TGTGCTAGTAGCCCCTCTGGGGCCAACGTCCTGACTTTC
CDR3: CASSPSGANVLTF

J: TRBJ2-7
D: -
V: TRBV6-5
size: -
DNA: TGTGCCAGCAGGGGAGTCCGGGCCTACGAGCAGTACTTC
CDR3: CASRGVRAYEQYF

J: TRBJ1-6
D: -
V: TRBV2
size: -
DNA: TGTGCCAGTAGTGTGGGCGCGTTGAATTCACCCCTCCACTTT
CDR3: CASSVGALNSPLHF

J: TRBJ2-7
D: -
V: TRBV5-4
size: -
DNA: TGTGCCAGCAGCCGAAAGGGGGTGGACTACGAGCAGTACTTC
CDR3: CASSRKGVDYEQYF

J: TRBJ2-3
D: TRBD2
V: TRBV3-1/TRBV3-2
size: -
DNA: TGTGCCAGCAGCCAAGATGGGCGGGGGGGCCTATTAGGAACAGATACGCAGTATTTT
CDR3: CASSQDGRGGLLGTDTQYF

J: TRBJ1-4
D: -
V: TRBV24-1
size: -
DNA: TGTGCCACCAAGTTAGGGGCCGCAACTAATGAAAAACTGTTTTTT
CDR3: CATKLGAATNEKLFF

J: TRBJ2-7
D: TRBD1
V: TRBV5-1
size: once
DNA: TGCGCCACAAGGACCGGGACAGGCTCCTCCTACGAGCAGTACTTC
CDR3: CATRTGTGSSYEQYF

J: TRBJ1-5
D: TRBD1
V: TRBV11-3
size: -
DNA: TGTGCCAGCAGCCTCGGACAGGGGAGCAATCAGCCCCAGCATTTT
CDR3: CASSLGQGSNQPQHF

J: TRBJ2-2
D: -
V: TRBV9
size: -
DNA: TGTGCCAGCAGCGAGGTGGGGCCGGGCACCGGGGAGCTGTTTTTT
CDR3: CASSEVGPGTGELFF

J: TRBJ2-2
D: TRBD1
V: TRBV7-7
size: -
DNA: TGTGCCAGCAGCTTAGGACAGGGGGCTAGCGGGGAGCTGTTTTTT
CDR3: CASSLGQGASGELFF

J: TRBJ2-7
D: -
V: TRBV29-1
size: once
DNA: TGCAGCGTTATGCCAGGGGAATACGAGCAGTACTTC
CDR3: CSVMPGEYEQYF

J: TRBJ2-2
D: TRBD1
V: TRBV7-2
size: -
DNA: TGTGCCAGCAGCCCGACAGGGCACACCGGGGAGCTGTTTTTT
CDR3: CASSPTGHTGELFF

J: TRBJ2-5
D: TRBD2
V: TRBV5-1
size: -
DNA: TGCGCCAGCAGCTACCCTAGCGGGGGAAAGACCCAGTACTTC
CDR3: CASSYPSGGKTQYF

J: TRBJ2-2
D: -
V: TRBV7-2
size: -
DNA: TGTGCCAGCAGCTTAGCTAGGGGTAGTACCGGGGAGCTGTTTTTT
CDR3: CASSLARGSTGELFF

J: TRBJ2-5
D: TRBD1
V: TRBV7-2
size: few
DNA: TGTGCCAGCAGCTTAGGGGGACAGCAAGAGACCCAGTACTTC
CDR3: CASSLGGQQETQYF

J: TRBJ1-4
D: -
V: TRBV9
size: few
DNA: TGTGCCAGCAGCGCCGGGGTAACGACTAATGAAAAACTGTTTTTT
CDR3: CASSAGVTTNEKLFF

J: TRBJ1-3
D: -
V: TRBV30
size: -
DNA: TGTGCCGGGAGGGGGGCAGGAAACACCATATATTTT
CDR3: CAGRGAGNTIYF

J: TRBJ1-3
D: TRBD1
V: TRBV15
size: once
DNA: TGTGCCACCAGCAGGACAGGGACTGGAAACACCATATATTTT
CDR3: CATSRTGTGNTIYF

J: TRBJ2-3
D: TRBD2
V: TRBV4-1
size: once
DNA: TGCGCCAGCAGCCAGAGGACTAGCGGGGGCACAGATACGCAGTATTTT
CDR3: CASSQRTSGGTDTQYF

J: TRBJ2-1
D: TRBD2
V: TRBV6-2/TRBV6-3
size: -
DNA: TGTGCCAGCAGTTCCTCCTTTCTAGCGGGGGTCCGGAATGAGCAGTTCTTC
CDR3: CASSSSFLAGVRNEQFF

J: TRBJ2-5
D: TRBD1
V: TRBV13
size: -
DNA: TGTGCCAGCAGCTACGCGGACAGGGGACAAGAGACCCAGTACTTC
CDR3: CASSYADRGQETQYF

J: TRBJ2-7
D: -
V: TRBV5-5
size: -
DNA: TGTGCCAGCAGCTTGTTCAGGGATGGGTACGAGCAGTACTTC
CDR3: CASSLFRDGYEQYF

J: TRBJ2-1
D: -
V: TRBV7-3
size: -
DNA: TGTGCCAGCAGCCCTGGGTTGGGGCCTCTTACCTACAATGAGCAGTTCTTC
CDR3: CASSPGLGPLTYNEQFF